The source of this TCR beta chain is a study of blood T cell repertoires in COVID-19. Whole-study context: Italy, Spain and the United States were the sources of the convalescent and acute COVID-19 samples. T cells, B-cell-depleted T cells, or PBMCs supplied cDNA or gDNA.

The CDR3 covers 14 residues. Germline CDR1 is MGHRA and CDR2 is YSYEKL. V was clipped by 4 bases and J by 0 bases, with 6 bases between them. Per the authors' pipeline: Estimation of nucleated cell counts relied on the amplification of reference gene primers. Assay: immunoSEQ multiplex PCR; the TCRdb copy retains only in-frame clones and omits some. V, J and clone size are those of that table, while D and trimming were read from the DNA. The sample lists roughly 180,000 clones, around 85% occurring once. This chain links TRBV4-1 with TRBJ1-4; no clear D. Sequencing was carried out using peripheral blood. This TCR was recovered from a man aged 65 to 85 with active or convalescent COVID-19. CDR3 DNA sequence: TGCGCCAGCAGCCTGAGTCCAACTAATGAAAAACTGTTTTTT. Translation: CASSLSPTNEKLFF.